This TCR beta chain was sequenced in a study of T cell responses to AZD1222 COVID-19 vaccine. Whole-study results and caveats: Increased Spike-specific TCR breadth and depth were observed after two AZD1222 doses.

The CDR3 extends over 18 amino acids. Germline CDR1 is LGHNA and CDR2 is YNFKEQ. The germline V and J ends were trimmed by 0 bases and 9 bases, with 24 bases remaining between them. Points on this clone: What it binds is unknown.

TCRdb's table, derived via immunoSEQ multiplex PCR, lists solely in-frame clones and lacks some. The sample consists of 180,000 or so clones, 92% of them appearing once. Source: peripheral blood, taken 28 days after the second AZD1222 dose. The clonotype originates from an adult who received the AZD1222 COVID-19 vaccine. This rearrangement joins TRBV4-2 to TRBJ1-5; maybe TRBD1 (6 bases). The CDR3 spells CASSQEGTGHPLSRPQHF. In DNA form, the CDR3 reads TGTGCCAGCAGCCAAGAGGGAACGGGACACCCTCTAAGTAGGCCCCAGCATTTT.